These T cell receptor beta chains were read from a single sample in a study of cytomegalovirus exposure and HLA in healthy donors. The method was immunoSEQ multiplex PCR; TCRdb's version includes in-frame clones alone and lacks a portion of them. Seen in this sample are 150,000 or so clones; the ten most common clones hold approximately 1.5%. Sequenced sample: PBMCs. These receptors all stem from a woman between 45 and 65 years old in good health and CMV-seronegative. The CDR3 runs from the conserved cysteine through the conserved F or W. The D gene is left open where the match is weak.

j_gene: TRBJ2-7
d_gene: NA
len: 13
v_gene: TRBV6-5
CDR3nt: TGTGCCAGCAGCCGGGTTGGCTCCTACGAGCAGTACTTC
CDR3aa: CASSRVGSYEQYF

j_gene: TRBJ1-2
d_gene: NA
len: 14
v_gene: TRBV6-1
CDR3nt: TGTGCCAGCAGTGAATTCGGGGGGGAGTATGGCTACACCTTC
CDR3aa: CASSEFGGEYGYTF

j_gene: TRBJ2-1
d_gene: TRBD1
len: 14
v_gene: TRBV6-1
CDR3nt: TGTGCCAGCAGTGGGCGGGACAGGGACAATGAGCAGTTCTTC
CDR3aa: CASSGRDRDNEQFF

j_gene: TRBJ1-3
d_gene: NA
len: 16
v_gene: TRBV4-2
CDR3nt: TGTGCCAGCAGTTGGGAGGGCGAGAGCTCTGGAAACACCATATATTTT
CDR3aa: CASSWEGESSGNTIYF

j_gene: TRBJ2-3
d_gene: NA
len: 14
v_gene: TRBV28
CDR3nt: TGTGCCAGCACCCTCGGCAGGAACACAGATACGCAGTATTTT
CDR3aa: CASTLGRNTDTQYF

j_gene: TRBJ2-7
d_gene: TRBD1
len: 12
v_gene: TRBV11-2
CDR3nt: TGTGCCAGCAGCCGACAGGGCTACGAGCAGTACTTC
CDR3aa: CASSRQGYEQYF

j_gene: TRBJ2-3
d_gene: NA
len: 11
v_gene: TRBV28
CDR3nt: TGTGCCAGCAGTTTTCAGGGCCCGGGGTATTTT
CDR3aa: CASSFQGPGYF

j_gene: TRBJ1-6
d_gene: TRBD1
len: 14
v_gene: TRBV6-5
CDR3nt: TGTGCCAGCAGCGCTGGGACAGGGGGCTCACCCCTCCACTTT
CDR3aa: CASSAGTGGSPLHF

j_gene: TRBJ2-3
d_gene: NA
len: 14
v_gene: TRBV6-6
CDR3nt: TGTGCCAGCAGTTACTGGGCGGGTGCAGATACGCAGTATTTT
CDR3aa: CASSYWAGADTQYF

j_gene: TRBJ1-5
d_gene: NA
len: 15
v_gene: TRBV11-2
CDR3nt: TGTGCCAGCAGCTTCGCGGGGGCAAGCAATCAGCCCCAGCATTTT
CDR3aa: CASSFAGASNQPQHF

j_gene: TRBJ2-7
d_gene: TRBD2
len: 13
v_gene: TRBV7-2
CDR3nt: TGTGCCAGCAGCCTCCGACTAGCGTGGGAGCAGTACTTC
CDR3aa: CASSLRLAWEQYF

j_gene: TRBJ1-5
d_gene: NA
len: 16
v_gene: TRBV7-9
CDR3nt: TGTGCCAGCAGCTTACCAGTTCGACTAGGGGATCAGCCCCAGCATTTT
CDR3aa: CASSLPVRLGDQPQHF

j_gene: TRBJ2-7
d_gene: TRBD1
len: 12
v_gene: TRBV28
CDR3nt: TGTGCCAGCGGGACAGGGTCCTACGAGCAGTACTTC
CDR3aa: CASGTGSYEQYF

j_gene: TRBJ2-3
d_gene: TRBD2
len: 18
v_gene: TRBV4-1
CDR3nt: TGCGCCAGCAGCACTCGGACTAGCGGAGTAGGTGGGACAGATACGCAGTATTTT
CDR3aa: CASSTRTSGVGGTDTQYF

j_gene: TRBJ1-3
d_gene: NA
len: 12
v_gene: TRBV29-1
CDR3nt: TGCAGCGTTTTTGACAGTGGAAACACCATATATTTT
CDR3aa: CSVFDSGNTIYF

j_gene: TRBJ2-1
d_gene: TRBD2
len: 15
v_gene: TRBV6-1
CDR3nt: TGTGCCAGCACCAGGGGACTAGCGGACTACAATGAGCAGTTCTTC
CDR3aa: CASTRGLADYNEQFF

j_gene: TRBJ1-2
d_gene: NA
len: 14
v_gene: TRBV7-3
CDR3nt: TGTGCCAGCAGTGTTCCCGGGACTGGTTATGGCTACACCTTC
CDR3aa: CASSVPGTGYGYTF

j_gene: TRBJ2-5
d_gene: NA
len: 14
v_gene: TRBV6-5
CDR3nt: TGTGCCAGCAGTTACGCACAGCCCCAAGAGACCCAGTACTTC
CDR3aa: CASSYAQPQETQYF

j_gene: TRBJ2-1
d_gene: TRBD1
len: 15
v_gene: TRBV7-3
CDR3nt: TGTGCCAGCAGCTTATTCACGGGACAGGCAAATGAGCAGTTCTTC
CDR3aa: CASSLFTGQANEQFF

j_gene: TRBJ2-2
d_gene: TRBD1
len: 16
v_gene: TRBV7-7
CDR3nt: TGTGCTAGCAGCCCCCGACAGGGGGGAGCAACCGGGGAGCTGTTTTTT
CDR3aa: CASSPRQGGATGELFF

j_gene: TRBJ2-3
d_gene: TRBD2
len: 16
v_gene: TRBV5-1
CDR3nt: TGCGCCAGCAGCTTGAGGAGGGCTAGCGGGACAGATACGCAGTATTTT
CDR3aa: CASSLRRASGTDTQYF

j_gene: TRBJ2-4
d_gene: NA
len: 15
v_gene: TRBV9
CDR3nt: TGTGCCAGCAGCGTAGACGTAGATACCAAAAACATTCAGTACTTC
CDR3aa: CASSVDVDTKNIQYF

j_gene: TRBJ1-3
d_gene: NA
len: 16
v_gene: TRBV7-8
CDR3nt: TGTGCCAGCAGCTTAGCTTCTGGGGGCTTTGGAAACACCATATATTTT
CDR3aa: CASSLASGGFGNTIYF

j_gene: TRBJ2-7
d_gene: TRBD2
len: 14
v_gene: TRBV18
CDR3nt: TGTGCCAGCTCACTGGGACTAGCGGGACCAGAGCAGTACTTC
CDR3aa: CASSLGLAGPEQYF

j_gene: TRBJ2-7
d_gene: TRBD1
len: 14
v_gene: TRBV5-8
CDR3nt: TGTGCCAGCAGTTGGGACAGATACTCCTACGAGCAGTACTTC
CDR3aa: CASSWDRYSYEQYF

j_gene: TRBJ2-2
d_gene: NA
len: 15
v_gene: TRBV9
CDR3nt: TGTGCCAGCAGGGACTTACGTAGCGGAGGCGGGGAGCTGTTTTTT
CDR3aa: CASRDLRSGGGELFF

j_gene: TRBJ2-5
d_gene: NA
len: 14
v_gene: TRBV28
CDR3nt: TGTGCCAGCAGATCTCGGGGCGGGGGCGAGACCCAGTACTTC
CDR3aa: CASRSRGGGETQYF